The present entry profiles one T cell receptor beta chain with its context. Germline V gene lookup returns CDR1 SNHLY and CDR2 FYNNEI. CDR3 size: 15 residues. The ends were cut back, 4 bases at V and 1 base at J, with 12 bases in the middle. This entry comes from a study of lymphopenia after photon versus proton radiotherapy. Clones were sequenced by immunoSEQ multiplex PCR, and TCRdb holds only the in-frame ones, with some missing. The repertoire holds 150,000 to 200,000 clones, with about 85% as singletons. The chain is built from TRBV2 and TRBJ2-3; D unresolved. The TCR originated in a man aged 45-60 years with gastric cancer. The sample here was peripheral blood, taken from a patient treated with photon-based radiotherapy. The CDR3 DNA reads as TGTGCCAGCAGTGGGGCGGTGCCAGGCACAGATACGCAGTATTTT. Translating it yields CASSGAVPGTDTQYF.